This entry lists 30 T cell receptor beta chains sequenced from one sample in a study of response to subunit inactivated influenza vaccine. TCRdb re-derived calls from the RT-PCR reads in MiXCR, one entry per CDR3 protein. Among some 850,000 distinct CDR3 sequences listed, less than 20% were seen once. Sequences were derived from PBMCs from blood, sampled about 5 days after vaccination. These receptors all stem from a man aged 45-65 years who received an inactivated influenza vaccine.

The chain joins TRBV7-9 to TRBJ2-2, with D perhaps matching TRBD1 (6 bases). Germline V gene data show CDR1 as SEHNR and CDR2 as FQNEAQ (reference sequence). With 3 bases removed from V and 2 bases from J, the gap between germline ends came to 13 bases. This CDR3 has 16 amino acids. Here the CDR3 DNA reads TGTGCCAGCAGCTTTCTACAGGGAATCAACACCGGGGAGCTGTTTTTT. This encodes CASSFLQGINTGELFF.

This clonotype was observed once. The chain joins TRBV5-6 to TRBJ1-2; the match to TRBD1 covers 7 bases. Germline CDR1 SGHDT, CDR2 YYEEEE. With 3 bases clipped from V and 4 bases from J, the junction kept 6 bases outside the gene matches. This CDR3 has 14 residues. CDR3 in amino acids: CASSWGQMIYGYTF. The CDR3 DNA follows: TGTGCCAGCAGCTGGGGACAGATGATCTATGGCTACACCTTC.

A remark on this clonotype: The junction and the germline gene differ at one end; a read error may be behind it. This chain joins TRBV7-7 and TRBJ2-5; 14 bases align to TRBD2. The CDR3 has 17 amino acids. Looked up from germline, CDR1 is SSHAT and CDR2 is FNYEAQ (reference sequence). The CDR3 DNA reads TGTGCTAGCAGCCTGACTAGCGGGGGGGAACTACAAGAGACCCAGTACTTC. Translated, it gives CASSLTSGGELQETQYF.

This clonotype was seen a few times. The chain recombines TRBV20-1 with TRBJ2-2; TRBD1 agrees at 8 bases. Germline loops: CDR1 DFQATT, CDR2 SNEGSKA (reference sequence). This CDR3 is built from 14 residues. The J segment lost 6 bases and the V segment lost 1 base, leaving 4 bases of the junction unmatched. The CDR3 nucleotides are TGCAGTGCTAGAGCAGCGACAGGGGCCGGGGAGCTGTTTTTT. Encoded protein: CSARAATGAGELFF.

The CDR3 reads CASSRTGADEQYF. The CDR3 DNA sequence: TGTGCCAGCAGCCGGACAGGAGCGGACGAGCAGTACTTC. The V call is TRBV6-1, the J call TRBJ2-7; TRBD1 aligns across 7 bases. The V gene end was trimmed by 6 bases and the J gene end by 5 bases; junction bases not matched to a gene: 7. The germline CDR1 and CDR2 sequences are MNHNS and SASEGT. The CDR3 has 13 amino acids.

This clonotype was seen ten or more times. The chain links TRBV5-1 to TRBJ2-1; 9 positions agree with TRBD1. The CDR3 runs 15 residues. The germline V gene has CDR1 SGHRS and CDR2 YFSETQ. After removal of 4 bases from V and 6 bases from J, the junction contained 8 bases not matched to a gene. The CDR3 coding sequence is TGCGCCAGCAGCCCGAGGACAGGGGACGGCAATGAGCAGTTCTTC. As protein: CASSPRTGDGNEQFF.

The chain joins TRBV12-3 or TRBV12-4 to TRBJ1-1; 12 bases map to TRBD1. With 10 bases clipped from V and 11 bases from J, the junction kept 14 bases outside the gene matches. The CDR3 is 14 residues long. The CDR3: CATFNGTGGRLAFF. CDR3 bases: TGTGCCACCTTTAACGGGACAGGGGGCCGGTTGGCTTTCTTT.

The J gene is TRBJ2-1, the V gene TRBV4-3; 7 bases match TRBD2. The CDR3 runs to 14 residues. Germline CDR1 reads LGHNA; CDR2 reads YSLEER. Losses at the gene ends were 8 bases for V and 10 bases for J; bases not matched to a gene: 14. The CDR3 sequence is CASRLRLLAKEQFF. CDR3 sequence (DNA): TGCGCCAGCCGGTTGAGGCTACTAGCGAAGGAGCAGTTCTTC.

This sequence joins TRBV5-4 and TRBJ2-5; no clear D gene. Trimming shortened V by 4 bases and J by 5 bases, and 15 bases separated the two germline ends. Germline loops: CDR1 SGHNT, CDR2 YYREEE (reference sequence). The CDR3 covers 14 residues. CDR3 coding DNA: TGTGCCAGCAGCCCTAAGACCGCGCCGGAGACCCAGTACTTC. This encodes CASSPKTAPETQYF.

This chain uses TRBV20-1 with TRBJ2-7, with TRBD2 identical over 11 bases. This CDR3 spans 13 amino acids. Per germline, CDR1 DFQATT and CDR2 SNEGSKA (reference sequence). V shed 4 bases, J shed 4 bases, and the junction held 3 bases outside the gene matches. The CDR3 nucleotides are TGCAGTGCTAAGACTAGCGGGATTTACGAGCAGTACTTC. This codes for CSAKTSGIYEQYF.

The table lists this clonotype with a few counts. The V gene is TRBV19, the J gene TRBJ2-1; possibly TRBD1 for D (5 bases). V lost 1 base and J 0 bases, leaving 7 bases between the germline ends. This CDR3 has 15 amino acids. The germline V gene encodes CDR1 LNHDA and CDR2 SQIVND (reference sequence). In DNA, the CDR3 is TGTGCCAGTAGTATAGCAGGGAACTCCTACAATGAGCAGTTCTTC. Translating it yields CASSIAGNSYNEQFF.

The chain links TRBV4-3 to TRBJ2-5, with 13 bases matching TRBD2. J lost 4 bases, V lost 0 bases, and 11 bases had no gene match. This CDR3 is 19 amino acids long. The germline gives CDR1 LGHNA, CDR2 YSLEER. CDR3 nucleotides: TGCGCCAGCAGCCAAGAGTTCACTAGCGGGGGGGCAGGGTTAGAGACCCAGTACTTC. This gives the protein CASSQEFTSGGAGLETQYF.

The chain has TRBV11-2 and TRBJ2-5, with D perhaps given as TRBD1 or TRBD2 (5 bases each). The germline V and J ends were trimmed by 3 bases and 0 bases, with 11 bases remaining between them. Germline values: CDR1 SGHAT, CDR2 FQNNGV. The CDR3 has 15 amino acids. In DNA, the CDR3 is TGTGCCAGCAGCTTGTTCGGGGCGTACCAAGAGACCCAGTACTTC. Translated: CASSLFGAYQETQYF.

This rearrangement joins TRBV20-1 to TRBJ2-3; the D gene is possibly TRBD1 (7 bases). Germline V gene lookup returns CDR1 DFQATT and CDR2 SNEGSKA (reference sequence). With 6 bases removed from V and 3 bases from J, the gap between germline ends came to 25 bases. This CDR3 comprises 17 residues. Here the CDR3 DNA reads TGCAGTGCCCCCGGGACAGCATTCGGGGGAGGTACAGATACGCAGTATTTT. It encodes CSAPGTAFGGGTDTQYF.

The chain carries TRBV20-1 and TRBJ2-1; 7 positions agree with TRBD1. The germline CDR1 and CDR2 sequences are DFQATT and SNEGSKA (reference sequence). The CDR3 has 16 residues. The V gene end was trimmed by 0 bases and the J gene end by 3 bases; junction bases not matched to a gene: 8. The CDR3 here is CSARDRTGQFYNEQFF. CDR3 DNA: TGCAGTGCTAGAGATAGAACGGGACAGTTCTACAATGAGCAGTTCTTC.

The chain is built from TRBV7-9 and TRBJ2-6; 11 bases are a match to TRBD1. V lost 6 bases to trimming and J lost 4 bases; unmatched junction nucleotides: 8. CDR3 length equals 17 residues. From germline, CDR1 is SEHNR and CDR2 FQNEAQ (reference sequence). CDR3 residues: CASRGGQGAKGANVLTF. Written as DNA, the CDR3 is TGTGCCAGCAGGGGAGGACAGGGGGCGAAAGGGGCCAACGTCCTGACTTTC.

The genes are TRBV28 and TRBJ2-1; TRBD2 matches 12 bases. Trimming took 5 bases from V and 10 from J; bases not matched to a gene: 12. The germline CDR1 and CDR2 sequences are MDHEN and SYDVKM. The CDR3 is 16 residues long. CDR3 in amino acids: CASSTGVTSGSQEQFF. CDR3 bases: TGTGCCAGCAGTACCGGAGTGACTAGCGGGAGTCAAGAGCAGTTCTTC.

The CDR3 DNA reads as TGCGCCAGCAGCTTGGGAGCGTCAAGCTCCTACAATGAGCAGTTCTTC. Protein sequence: CASSLGASSSYNEQFF. This chain links TRBV5-1 with TRBJ2-1; the D is unclear. The V end was cut by 0 bases, the J end by 0 bases, with 10 bases between. The CDR3 sequence is 16 residues long. The germline CDR1 and CDR2 sequences are SGHRS and YFSETQ.

In its sample, this clonotype was seen a few times. The chain uses TRBV20-1 and TRBJ2-5; D is perhaps TRBD1 (5 bases). This CDR3 region has 14 residues. Germline lookup yields CDR1 DFQATT and CDR2 SNEGSKA (reference sequence). The germline V and J ends were trimmed by 8 bases and 5 bases, with 21 bases remaining between them. For the CDR3, the DNA is TGCAGTCCTCTGAGCCGGCAGGGTAGTGAGACCCAGTACTTC. Its protein product is CSPLSRQGSETQYF.

The chain recombines TRBV24-1 with TRBJ2-3; D perhaps matches TRBD1 (5 bases). CDR1 is KGHDR, CDR2 SFDVKD, per germline. The V and J ends lost 3 bases and 6 bases respectively, with 12 bases between them. The CDR3 covers 14 residues. The CDR3 DNA sequence: TGTGCCACCAGTGATCGACAGTTCACCGATACGCAGTATTTT. It specifies CATSDRQFTDTQYF.

This clonotype has only a few counts. This rearrangement joins TRBV6-2 or TRBV6-3 to TRBJ2-3; D is possibly TRBD1 (5 bases). Germline CDR1 reads MNHEY; CDR2 reads SVGEGT. The CDR3 totals 14 residues. V gave up 2 bases and J gave up 2 bases, with 8 bases separating them. In nucleotides, the CDR3 is TGTGCCAGCAGTTACGGGGCCTACACAGATACGCAGTATTTT. This sequence encodes CASSYGAYTDTQYF.

This clonotype was counted between two and nine times. The chain employs TRBV15 and TRBJ2-1; D is possibly TRBD2 (6 bases). Germline V gives CDR1 LNHNV, CDR2 YYDKDF (reference sequence). The germline V and J ends were trimmed by 4 bases and 3 bases, with 13 bases remaining between them. The CDR3 sequence is 15 residues long. CDR3 in amino acids: CATSISGEIYNEQFF. CDR3 sequence (DNA): TGTGCCACCAGCATCTCGGGAGAAATCTACAATGAGCAGTTCTTC.

J is TRBJ1-5 and V is TRBV29-1, with 7 positions matching TRBD1. Germline values: CDR1 SQVTM, CDR2 ANQGSEA. The V and J ends lost 3 bases and 7 bases, in that order; junction bases with no gene match: 9. This CDR3 spans 14 amino acids. In DNA, the CDR3 is TGCAGCGTTGACGCACAGGGGACGGGACAGCCCCAGCATTTT. This gives the protein CSVDAQGTGQPQHF.

This clonotype was detected only a few times. The chain combines TRBV28 with TRBJ1-3; D gene uncertain. CDR1 is MDHEN and CDR2 is SYDVKM in the germline V gene. The ends were cut back, 1 base at V and 4 bases at J, with 5 bases in the middle. The length of the CDR3 is 13 residues. CDR3 in DNA: TGTGCCAGCAGTTTATCAAGAGGAAACACCATATATTTT. Protein sequence: CASSLSRGNTIYF.

This clonotype was counted a few times. This chain connects TRBV7-9 to TRBJ2-7; 15 bases line up with TRBD2. The germline gives CDR1 SEHNR, CDR2 FQNEAQ (reference sequence). V lost 7 bases to trimming and J lost 0 bases; unmatched junction nucleotides: 7. The CDR3 runs 17 residues. Written as DNA, the CDR3 is TGTGCCAGCACCCACCGGACTAGCGGGAGGGTCTCCTACGAGCAGTACTTC. Its protein is CASTHRTSGRVSYEQYF.

The V call is TRBV6-1, the J call TRBJ2-1; TRBD2 agrees at 7 bases. Germline loops: CDR1 MNHNS, CDR2 SASEGT. Trimming took 5 bases from V and 8 from J; bases not matched to a gene: 12. CDR3 length equals 15 residues. This CDR3 is CASSQRLARGDEQFF. In nucleotides, the CDR3 is TGTGCCAGCAGTCAGCGACTAGCCCGGGGGGATGAGCAGTTCTTC.

This clonotype appeared a few times. This chain links TRBV28 with TRBJ2-5, with TRBD2 matching over 12 bases. The CDR3 spans 16 residues. V shed 2 bases, J shed 5 bases, and the junction held 6 bases outside the gene matches. Germline V gene lookup returns CDR1 MDHEN and CDR2 SYDVKM. CDR3 sequence: CASSLPGTSGWETQYF. In nucleotides, the CDR3 is TGTGCCAGCAGTTTACCCGGGACTAGCGGGTGGGAGACCCAGTACTTC.

This clonotype was detected a few times. This chain links TRBV2 with TRBJ2-5; a possible D gene is TRBD2 (6 bases). Germline V gene sequence: CDR1 SNHLY, CDR2 FYNNEI. V shed 2 bases and J shed 5 bases, with 12 bases lying between them. The CDR3 totals 14 residues. The CDR3 sequence is CASSEHPGRETQYF. CDR3 sequence (DNA): TGTGCCAGCAGTGAACACCCAGGGAGGGAGACCCAGTACTTC.

The V and J genes are TRBV10-3 and TRBJ2-4, with D perhaps TRBD1 (5 bases). The germline V and J ends were trimmed by 1 base and 2 bases, with 12 bases remaining between them. This CDR3 is 16 amino acids long. Looked up from germline, CDR1 is ENHRY and CDR2 is SYGVKD. Here the CDR3 DNA reads TGTGCCATCAGTGAGTTATGGCAGGGCACCAAAAACATTCAGTACTTC. Protein sequence: CAISELWQGTKNIQYF.

In its sample, this clonotype was seen a few times. V gene TRBV20-1 combines with J gene TRBJ2-2; 8 bases are shared with TRBD2. V gave up 6 bases and J gave up 5 bases; unmatched junction bases: 8. This CDR3 has 14 amino acids. The germline gives CDR1 DFQATT, CDR2 SNEGSKA (reference sequence). The CDR3 sequence: CSARGGTSTGELFF. The CDR3 DNA follows: TGCAGTGCCCGGGGGGGGACTTCGACCGGGGAGCTGTTTTTT.